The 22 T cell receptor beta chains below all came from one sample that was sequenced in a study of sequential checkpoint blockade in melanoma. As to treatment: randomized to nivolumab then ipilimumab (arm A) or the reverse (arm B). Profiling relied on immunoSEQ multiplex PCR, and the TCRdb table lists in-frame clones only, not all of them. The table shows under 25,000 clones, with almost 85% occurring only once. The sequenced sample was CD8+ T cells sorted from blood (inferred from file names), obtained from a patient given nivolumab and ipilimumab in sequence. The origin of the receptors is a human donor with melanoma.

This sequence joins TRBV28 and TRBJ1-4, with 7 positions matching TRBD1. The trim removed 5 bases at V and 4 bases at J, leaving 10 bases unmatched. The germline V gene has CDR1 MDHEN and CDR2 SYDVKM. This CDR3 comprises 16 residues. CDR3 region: CASSQGGGVGNEKLFF. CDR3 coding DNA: TGTGCCAGCAGTCAAGGAGGGGGCGTAGGTAATGAAAAACTGTTTTTT.

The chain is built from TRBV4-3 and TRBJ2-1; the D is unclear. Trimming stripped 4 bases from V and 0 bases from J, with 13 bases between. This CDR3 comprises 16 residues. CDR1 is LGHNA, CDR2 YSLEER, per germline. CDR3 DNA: TGCGCCAGCAGCCGAGACCTCTCCAGCTCCTACAATGAGCAGTTCTTC. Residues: CASSRDLSSSYNEQFF.

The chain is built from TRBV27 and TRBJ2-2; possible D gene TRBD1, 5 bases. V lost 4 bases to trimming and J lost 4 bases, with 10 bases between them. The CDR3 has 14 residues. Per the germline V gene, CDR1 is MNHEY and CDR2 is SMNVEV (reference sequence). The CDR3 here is CASSSGHPTGELFF. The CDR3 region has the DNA TGTGCCAGCAGTTCCGGACACCCCACCGGGGAGCTGTTTTTT.

The CDR3 nucleotides read TGTGCCAGCAGCTTAGTTGGTAGCGGAAGCCGCCAAGAGACCCAGTACTTC. It is translated as CASSLVGSGSRQETQYF. The chain recombines TRBV7-2 with TRBJ2-5, with a tentative D call TRBD2 (6 bases). Trimming shortened V by 1 base and J by 1 base, and 16 bases separated the two germline ends. This CDR3 is 17 amino acids long. Germline CDR1 is SGHTA and CDR2 is FQGNSA.

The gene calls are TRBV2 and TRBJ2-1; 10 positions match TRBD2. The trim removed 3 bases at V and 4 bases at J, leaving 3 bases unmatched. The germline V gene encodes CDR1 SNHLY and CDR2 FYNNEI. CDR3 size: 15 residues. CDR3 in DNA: TGTGCCAGCAGTGAGAGGACTAGCGGATACAATGAGCAGTTCTTC. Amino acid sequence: CASSERTSGYNEQFF.

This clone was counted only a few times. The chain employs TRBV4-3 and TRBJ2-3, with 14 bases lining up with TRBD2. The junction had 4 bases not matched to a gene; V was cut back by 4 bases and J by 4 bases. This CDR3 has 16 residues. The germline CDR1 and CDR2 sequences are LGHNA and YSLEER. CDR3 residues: CASSPRLAGGADTQYF. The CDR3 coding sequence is TGCGCCAGCAGCCCCCGACTAGCGGGAGGGGCAGATACGCAGTATTTT.

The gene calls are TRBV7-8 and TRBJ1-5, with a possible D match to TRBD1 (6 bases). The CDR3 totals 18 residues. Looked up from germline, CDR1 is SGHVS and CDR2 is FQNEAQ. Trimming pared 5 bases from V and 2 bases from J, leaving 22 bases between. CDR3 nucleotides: TGTGCCAGCAGCGCTCAGGTGGGGGCAGGCTATCGCAATCAGCCCCAGCATTTT. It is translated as CASSAQVGAGYRNQPQHF.

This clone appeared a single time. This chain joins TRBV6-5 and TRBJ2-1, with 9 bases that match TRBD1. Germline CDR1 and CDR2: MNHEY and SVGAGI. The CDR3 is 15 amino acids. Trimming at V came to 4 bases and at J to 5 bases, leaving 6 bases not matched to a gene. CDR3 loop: CASSLKGQGHNEQFF. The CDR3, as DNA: TGTGCCAGCAGTTTAAAGGGACAGGGCCACAATGAGCAGTTCTTC.

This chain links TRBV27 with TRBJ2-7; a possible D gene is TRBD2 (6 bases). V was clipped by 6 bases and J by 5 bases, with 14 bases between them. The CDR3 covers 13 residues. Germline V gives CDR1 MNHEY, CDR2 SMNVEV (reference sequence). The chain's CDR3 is CASSPAGLDEQYF. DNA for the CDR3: TGTGCCAGCAGCCCGGCGGGATTGGACGAGCAGTACTTC.

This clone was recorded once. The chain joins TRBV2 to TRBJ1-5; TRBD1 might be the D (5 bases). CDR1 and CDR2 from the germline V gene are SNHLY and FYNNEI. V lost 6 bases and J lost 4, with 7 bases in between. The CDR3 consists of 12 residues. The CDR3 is CASRGLNQPQHF. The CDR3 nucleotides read TGTGCCAGCAGGGGGCTGAATCAGCCCCAGCATTTT.

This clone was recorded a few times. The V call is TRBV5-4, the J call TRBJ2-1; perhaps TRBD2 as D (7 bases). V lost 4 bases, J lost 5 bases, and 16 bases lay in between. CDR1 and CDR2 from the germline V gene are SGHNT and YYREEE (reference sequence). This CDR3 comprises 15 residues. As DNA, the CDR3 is TGTGCCAGCAGCCCCCGGGGGGCGCAGGACAATGAGCAGTTCTTC. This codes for CASSPRGAQDNEQFF. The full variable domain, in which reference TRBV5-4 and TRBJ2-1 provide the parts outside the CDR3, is ETGVTQSPTHLIKTRGQQVTLRCSSQSGHNTVSWYQQALGQGPQFIFQYYREEENGRGNFPPRFSGLQFPNYSSELNVNALELDDSALYLCASSPRGAQDNEQFFGPGTRLTVL.

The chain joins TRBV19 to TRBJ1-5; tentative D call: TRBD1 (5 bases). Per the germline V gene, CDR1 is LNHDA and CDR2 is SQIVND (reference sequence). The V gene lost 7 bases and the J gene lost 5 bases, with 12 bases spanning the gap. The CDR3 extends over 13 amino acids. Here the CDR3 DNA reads TGTGCCAGTATAGGGGCAGCCGATCAGCCCCAGCATTTT. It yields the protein CASIGAADQPQHF.

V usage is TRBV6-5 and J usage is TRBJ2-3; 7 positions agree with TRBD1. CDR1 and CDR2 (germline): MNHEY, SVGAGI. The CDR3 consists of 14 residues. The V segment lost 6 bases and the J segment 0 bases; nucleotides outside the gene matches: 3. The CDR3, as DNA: TGTGCCAGCAGGGGGACAGCGAGCACAGATACGCAGTATTTT. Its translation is CASRGTASTDTQYF.

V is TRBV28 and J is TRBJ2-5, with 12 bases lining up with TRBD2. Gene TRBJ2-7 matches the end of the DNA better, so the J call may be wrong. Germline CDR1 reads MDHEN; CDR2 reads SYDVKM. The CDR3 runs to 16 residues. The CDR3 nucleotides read TGTGCCAGCCGCGCCTCTAGCGGGAGGGCCAGATACGAGCAGTACTTC. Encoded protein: CASRASSGRARYEQYF.

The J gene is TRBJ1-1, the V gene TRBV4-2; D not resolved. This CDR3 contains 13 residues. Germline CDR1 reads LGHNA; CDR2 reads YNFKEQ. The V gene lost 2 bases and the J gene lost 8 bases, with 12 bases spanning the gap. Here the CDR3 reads CASSQPPSREAFF. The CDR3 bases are TGTGCCAGCAGCCAACCCCCGAGTCGAGAAGCTTTCTTT.

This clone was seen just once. The CDR3 nucleotides are TGTGCCAGCAGTTGGGACAGGGGCAATCAGCCCCAGCATTTT. Amino acids: CASSWDRGNQPQHF. This chain uses TRBV7-2 with TRBJ1-5; the match to TRBD1 covers 9 bases. V was clipped by 6 bases and J by 2 bases; unmatched bases: 2. Looked up from germline, CDR1 is SGHTA and CDR2 is FQGNSA. The length of the CDR3 is 14 residues.

In nucleotides, the CDR3 is TGTGCCAGCAGTTACTCGAATGGGGCCCCAGGAACTGAAGCTTTCTTT. Translated, it gives CASSYSNGAPGTEAFF. This chain connects TRBV6-5 to TRBJ1-1; D is possibly TRBD1 (5 bases). Looked up from germline, CDR1 is MNHEY and CDR2 is SVGAGI. V lost 0 bases and J lost 5, with 16 bases in between. There are 16 residues in the CDR3.

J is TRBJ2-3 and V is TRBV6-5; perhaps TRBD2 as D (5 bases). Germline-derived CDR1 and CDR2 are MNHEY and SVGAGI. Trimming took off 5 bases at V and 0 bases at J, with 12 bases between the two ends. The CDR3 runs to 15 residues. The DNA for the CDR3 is TGTGCCAGCAGTCCCCAGGAGCGGAGCACAGATACGCAGTATTTT. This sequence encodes CASSPQERSTDTQYF.

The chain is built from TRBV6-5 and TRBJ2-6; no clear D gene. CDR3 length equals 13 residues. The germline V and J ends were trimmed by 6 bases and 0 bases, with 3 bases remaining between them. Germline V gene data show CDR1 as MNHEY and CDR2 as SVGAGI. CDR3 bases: TGTGCCAGCAGCAACTCTGGGGCCAACGTCCTGACTTTC. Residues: CASSNSGANVLTF.

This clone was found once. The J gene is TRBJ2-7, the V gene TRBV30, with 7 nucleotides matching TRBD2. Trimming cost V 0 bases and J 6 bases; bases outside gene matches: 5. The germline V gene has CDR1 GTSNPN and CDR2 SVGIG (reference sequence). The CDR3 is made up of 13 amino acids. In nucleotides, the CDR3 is TGTGCCTGGAGTGTACAACTAGCGAGCGAGCAGTACTTC. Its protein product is CAWSVQLASEQYF.

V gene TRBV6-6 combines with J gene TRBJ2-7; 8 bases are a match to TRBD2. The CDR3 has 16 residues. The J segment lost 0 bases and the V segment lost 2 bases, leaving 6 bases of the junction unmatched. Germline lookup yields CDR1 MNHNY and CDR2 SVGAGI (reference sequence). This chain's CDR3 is CASSYLAGTSSYEQYF. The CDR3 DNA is TGTGCCAGCAGTTACCTAGCCGGGACTAGCTCCTACGAGCAGTACTTC.

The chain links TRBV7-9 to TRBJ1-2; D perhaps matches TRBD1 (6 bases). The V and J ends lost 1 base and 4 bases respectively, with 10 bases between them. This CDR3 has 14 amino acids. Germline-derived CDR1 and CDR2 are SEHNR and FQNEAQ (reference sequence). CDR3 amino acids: CASSLDRDAYGYTF. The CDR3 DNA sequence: TGTGCCAGCAGCTTAGACAGGGACGCCTATGGCTACACCTTC.